Listed below are T cell receptor beta chains from one sample, sequenced in a study of blood T cell repertoires in COVID-19. The table came from immunoSEQ multiplex PCR; TCRdb's copy has only in-frame clones and leaves some out. The profile covers 100,000 to 150,000 clones, with around 85% appearing a single time and roughly 3.2% taken by the ten largest. Material for sequencing was peripheral blood. The receptors derive from a woman older than 75 with COVID-19, enrolled during active disease. CDR3s include the opening cysteine and the closing phenylalanine or tryptophan. The D gene is left open where the match is weak. Size is omitted from some rows. Given values are once, few, many or a class for expanded clones.

TRBV19	TRBD1	TRBJ2-1	.	CASGRGQGSNNEQFF	TGTGCCAGCGGCCGTGGACAGGGGAGTAACAATGAGCAGTTCTTC
TRBV19	TRBD1	TRBJ1-1	.	CASRSDRGTLSSAEAFF	TGTGCCAGTAGATCCGACAGGGGGACCCTTTCGAGCGCTGAAGCTTTCTTT
TRBV7-2	TRBD1	TRBJ2-4	.	CASSSGQTPKNIQYF	TGTGCCAGCAGCTCGGGACAGACACCCAAAAACATTCAGTACTTC
TRBV5-4	.	TRBJ2-1	few	CASSLAGDRDEQFF	TGTGCCAGCAGCTTGGCGGGAGACAGGGATGAGCAGTTCTTC
TRBV11-1	.	TRBJ1-1	.	CASSLRGARTEAFF	TGTGCCAGCAGCTTACGGGGGGCTCGCACTGAAGCTTTCTTT
TRBV11-3	.	TRBJ2-1	.	CASSLITGNEQFF	TGTGCCAGCAGCCTGATTACCGGCAATGAGCAGTTCTTC
TRBV5-6	TRBD1	TRBJ1-6	.	CASSPGDRANSPLHF	TGTGCCAGCAGCCCCGGGGACAGGGCAAATTCACCCCTCCACTTT
TRBV28	.	TRBJ1-1	.	CASSVSGLTTEAFF	TGTGCCAGCAGTGTTTCAGGGTTGACGACTGAAGCTTTCTTT
TRBV7-2	.	TRBJ1-6	.	CASSLPNRDSPLHF	TGTGCCAGCAGCTTGCCGAACAGAGATTCACCCCTCCACTTT
TRBV19	TRBD2	TRBJ2-7	.	CASSNVGTTYEQYF	TGTGCCAGTAGTAACGTCGGGACTACCTACGAGCAGTACTTC
TRBV11-2	TRBD2	TRBJ2-1	.	CASSFGLAGGSEQFF	TGTGCCAGCAGCTTCGGACTAGCGGGAGGGTCTGAGCAGTTCTTC
TRBV7-2	.	TRBJ1-1	few	CASSLNRLNTEAFF	TGTGCCAGCAGCTTAAACAGATTGAACACTGAAGCTTTCTTT
TRBV19	.	TRBJ2-5	.	CASSIEGVAQYF	TGTGCCAGTAGTATAGAAGGAGTGGCCCAGTACTTC
TRBV6-5	.	TRBJ1-1	once	CASSYLTGEAFF	TGTGCCAGCAGTTACCTGACAGGAGAAGCTTTCTTT
TRBV7-9	TRBD1	TRBJ1-2	.	CASSTALGTGYYGYTF	TGTGCCAGCAGCACCGCCCTAGGGACAGGGTATTATGGCTACACCTTC
TRBV5-1	TRBD1	TRBJ1-5	.	CASSVGQGDQPQHF	TGCGCCAGCAGCGTTGGACAGGGCGATCAGCCCCAGCATTTT
TRBV6-6	TRBD1	TRBJ2-2	once	CASSRLLISMGQGTFYANTGELFF	TGTGCCAGCAGTCGACTCTTAATCTCAATGGGACAGGGCACTTTCTACGCGAACACCGGGGAGCTGTTTTTT
TRBV19	.	TRBJ2-2	.	CASSLGIFGELFF	TGTGCCAGTAGCCTCGGGATATTCGGGGAGCTGTTTTTT
TRBV7-9	.	TRBJ1-3	.	CASSPPPVGNTIYF	TGTGCCAGCAGCCCCCCCCCGGTGGGAAACACCATATATTTT
TRBV5-1	.	TRBJ2-7	.	CASSLRTRYEQYF	TGCGCCAGCAGCTTGAGGACACGCTACGAGCAGTACTTC
TRBV3-1/TRBV3-2	TRBD2	TRBJ2-7	.	CASSLAGATYEQYF	TGTGCCAGCAGCCTAGCGGGAGCAACCTACGAGCAGTACTTC
TRBV5-4	TRBD2	TRBJ2-1	.	CASSLRGGGRSNEQFF	TGTGCCAGCAGCTTGAGAGGAGGCGGGAGGTCCAATGAGCAGTTCTTC
TRBV5-1	TRBD2	TRBJ2-2	once	CASSDSGTNTGELFF	TGCGCCAGCAGCGATAGCGGGACGAACACCGGGGAGCTGTTTTTT
TRBV7-9	TRBD1	TRBJ1-2	.	CASSLGTVYGYTF	TGTGCCAGCAGCCTCGGGACAGTGTATGGCTACACCTTC
TRBV3-1/TRBV3-2	.	TRBJ1-3	few	CASSQDRVSGNTIYF	TGTGCCAGCAGCCAAGATCGAGTCTCTGGAAACACCATATATTTT
TRBV7-2	TRBD1	TRBJ2-7	.	CASSPRQGSYEQYF	TGTGCCAGCAGCCCCCGACAGGGGTCCTACGAGCAGTACTTC
TRBV5-1	TRBD2	TRBJ2-1	.	CASRRLAGQVDEQFF	TGCGCCAGCAGGAGACTAGCAGGTCAGGTCGATGAGCAGTTCTTC
TRBV7-8	.	TRBJ1-3	many	CASSLAGTYSSGNTIYF	TGTGCCAGCAGCTTAGCCGGGACATATAGCTCTGGAAACACCATATATTTT
TRBV18	.	TRBJ2-7	.	CASSPGPYEQYF	TGTGCCAGCTCACCGGGGCCATACGAGCAGTACTTC
TRBV6-6	.	TRBJ1-5	.	CASRAAGANQPQHF	TGTGCCAGCAGGGCAGCGGGGGCGAATCAGCCCCAGCATTTT
TRBV28	.	TRBJ1-4	.	CASSQIQGTNEKLFF	TGTGCCAGCAGTCAGATACAGGGAACTAATGAAAAACTGTTTTTT
TRBV7-2	TRBD1	TRBJ2-4	few	CASSLGPGGPQNIQYF	TGTGCCAGCAGCTTAGGCCCAGGGGGCCCCCAAAACATTCAGTACTTC
TRBV4-2	TRBD1	TRBJ2-6	.	CASSQDPQGAAGANVLTF	TGTGCCAGCAGCCAAGATCCGCAGGGGGCTGCTGGGGCCAACGTCCTGACTTTC
TRBV6-2/TRBV6-3	.	TRBJ1-5	.	CASSAGSTGQPQHF	TGTGCCAGCAGTGCTGGGTCTACGGGTCAGCCCCAGCATTTT
TRBV5-1	.	TRBJ1-2	.	CASSLGHLYGYTF	TGCGCCAGCAGCTTGGGACACCTCTATGGCTACACCTTC
TRBV5-1	TRBD1	TRBJ2-7	.	CASSKQGAGFHEQYF	TGCGCCAGCAGTAAACAGGGGGCTGGCTTCCACGAGCAGTACTTC
TRBV3-1/TRBV3-2	.	TRBJ1-2	.	CASSQAYGYTF	TGTGCCAGCAGCCAAGCGTATGGCTACACCTTC